This TCR beta chain was recovered during a study of blood T cell repertoires in COVID-19. Background on the study: Spain, Italy and the United States supplied samples that represented acute and convalescent COVID-19. T cells, B-cell-depleted T cells, or PBMCs provided the cDNA or gDNA that served as material.

Source study methods: Cell counts per sample came from amplifying reference gene primers. Clones were sequenced by immunoSEQ multiplex PCR, and TCRdb holds only the in-frame ones, with some missing. Clone size and V and J calls were adopted from that table, with D and trimming inferred from the DNA. The sample has about 330,000 clones; 89% are singletons. The sequenced sample was peripheral blood. The sequence came from a man between 18 and 29 years old who had recovered from COVID-19.

CDR3 region: CASGRGLGTHYYEQYF. CDR3 sequence (DNA): TGTGCCAGTGGGCGAGGGTTAGGGACACACTACTACGAGCAGTACTTC. The rearrangement uses TRBV2 and TRBJ2-7; weak D call: TRBD1 (6 bases). Germline-derived CDR1 and CDR2 are SNHLY and FYNNEI. V was trimmed by 9 bases and J by 3 bases, leaving 24 bases between them. The CDR3 contains 16 residues. Variable domain in full (rest from reference TRBV2 and TRBJ2-7): EPEVTQTPSHQVTQMGQEVILRCVPISNHLYFYWYRQILGQKVEFLVSFYNNEISEKSEIFDDQFSVERPDGSNFTLKIRSTKLEDSAMYFCASGRGLGTHYYEQYFGPGTRLTVT.